Following are 22 T cell receptor beta chains from one sample sequenced in a study of blood T cells in healthy people across ages (dated by TCRdb to the mid-2010s). Libraries came from 5' RACE. Instrument used: Illumina HiSeq 2500. A second PCR of about 7 to 12 cycles was run with a J-beta primer mix and a sample-barcoded 5' primer. Using fastp trimming at Q25 and MiXCR clonotype assembly, TCRdb reanalyzed the public sequencing data and kept in-frame beta chains. Entries that share a CDR3 protein sequence are merged under the most common genes and DNA. The sample table shows approximately 820,000 distinct CDR3 sequences, and 44% are seen once. The top ten constitute 15% to 25% of the sample. Sequencing was performed on blood. Receptors originate from a man aged 60-69 years in good health.

As for this clonotype: A much larger clonotype is one base distant, so this may be a read error. CDR3 in DNA: TGCAGCGTCTGCGGGGGACAGGGCTATGGCTACACCTTC. Its protein product is CSVCGGQGYGYTF. The V call is TRBV29-1, the J call TRBJ1-2; 9 positions match TRBD1. V lost 6 bases and J lost 4; bases outside the gene matches: 6. The V gene's germline CDR1 is SQVTM and CDR2 ANQGSEA. The CDR3 runs to 13 residues.

The chain links TRBV7-2 to TRBJ2-7; 14 positions match TRBD2. Germline CDR1 reads SGHTA; CDR2 reads FQGNSA. V shed 5 bases and J 7 bases; nucleotides not matched to a gene: 13. The CDR3 has 17 residues. CDR3 sequence reads: CASSPGLAGALGDEQYF. CDR3 coding DNA: TGTGCCAGCAGCCCGGGACTAGCGGGGGCCCTCGGGGATGAGCAGTACTTC.

This clonotype was detected only a few times. V gene TRBV20-1 combines with J gene TRBJ2-5, with D possibly being TRBD2 (5 bases). Germline values: CDR1 DFQATT, CDR2 SNEGSKA (reference sequence). The V end was cut by 3 bases, the J end by 2 bases, with 13 bases between. CDR3 length equals 14 residues. The CDR3 region is CSASSARKQETQYF. The CDR3 coding sequence is TGCAGTGCTAGTAGCGCACGAAAACAAGAGACCCAGTACTTC.

The V and J genes are TRBV7-2 and TRBJ2-3; D is possibly TRBD1 or TRBD2 (5 bases each). The V gene lost 5 bases and the J gene lost 3 bases, with 18 bases spanning the gap. From germline, CDR1 is SGHTA and CDR2 FQGNSA. CDR3 length equals 16 residues. CDR3: CASSPGRRGSTDTQYF. The CDR3 bases are TGTGCCAGCAGCCCGGGACGACGGGGTTCTACAGATACGCAGTATTTT.

The chain employs TRBV2 and TRBJ2-1; 8 bases agree with TRBD2. This CDR3 comprises 14 residues. The V gene end was trimmed by 2 bases and the J gene end by 8 bases; junction bases not matched to a gene: 5. Germline V CDR1 and CDR2: SNHLY, FYNNEI. Here the CDR3 DNA reads TGTGCCAGCAGTGAATCTATGACTAGCGATGAGCAGTTCTTC. It yields the protein CASSESMTSDEQFF.

J is TRBJ2-2 and V is TRBV24-1; 11 bases match TRBD2. CDR1 and CDR2 from the germline V gene are KGHDR and SFDVKD. The CDR3 is 16 residues long. V shed 9 bases, J shed 2 bases, and the junction held 7 bases outside the gene matches. CDR3 sequence (DNA): TGTGCCACCGCGCCTAGCGGGGGGATCAACACCGGGGAGCTGTTTTTT. Encoded protein: CATAPSGGINTGELFF.

The V and J genes are TRBV6-6 and TRBJ2-7; 14 bases line up with TRBD2. Trimming took 6 bases from V and 3 from J; bases not matched to a gene: 4. The CDR3 has 15 amino acids. Germline CDR1 and CDR2: MNHNY and SVGAGI (reference sequence). CDR3 protein: CASRPGLAGGYEQYF. The CDR3, as DNA: TGTGCCAGCAGACCCGGACTAGCGGGGGGCTACGAGCAGTACTTC.

This clonotype was seen a handful of times. This sequence joins TRBV12-3 or TRBV12-4 and TRBJ1-2, with TRBD1 matching 7 bases. The V segment lost 8 bases and the J segment 5 bases; nucleotides outside the gene matches: 8. CDR3 size: 13 residues. The CDR3 DNA sequence: TGTGCCAGCGGCTCTACAGGGGTTTATGGCTACACCTTC. Translating gives CASGSTGVYGYTF.

The chain recombines TRBV6-2 or TRBV6-3 with TRBJ2-7; D remains ambiguous. Trimming took 0 bases from V and 1 from J, leaving 13 bases between them. Germline V CDR1 and CDR2: MNHEY, SVGEGT. This CDR3 comprises 16 residues. CDR3 sequence: CASSYSKVGGSYEQYF. The CDR3 DNA reads TGTGCCAGCAGTTACTCGAAGGTGGGCGGATCCTACGAGCAGTACTTC.

The table lists this clonotype with a few counts. V gene TRBV5-6 combines with J gene TRBJ2-1; 12 positions agree with TRBD2. V trimming: 0 bases; J trimming: 4 bases; junction bases outside the gene matches: 2. CDR1 and CDR2 (germline): SGHDT, YYEEEE. The CDR3 totals 16 residues. CDR3 coding DNA: TGTGCCAGCAGCTTGGCTCTAGCGGGGGGGTACAATGAGCAGTTCTTC. Translated: CASSLALAGGYNEQFF.

This clonotype has just one count. The rearrangement links TRBV7-2 to TRBJ2-7, with D perhaps TRBD1 or TRBD2 (7 bases each). Trimming removed 4 bases from V and 0 bases from J, with 22 bases in between. The CDR3 runs to 18 residues. Germline CDR1 and CDR2: SGHTA and FQGNSA. This CDR3 reads CASSSYGGSYRGSYEQYF. The CDR3 DNA reads as TGTGCCAGCAGCTCCTATGGCGGGAGTTACAGGGGCTCCTACGAGCAGTACTTC.

This clonotype was recorded a few times. The CDR3 region has the DNA TGTGCCAGCAGCACTACGGACTCGTATAATTCACCCCTCCACTTT. This encodes CASSTTDSYNSPLHF. This chain connects TRBV12-3 or TRBV12-4 to TRBJ1-6; D is unclear. Between the trimmed V and J ends, which lost 6 bases and 4 bases, there was a span of 13 bases. The CDR3 runs to 15 residues.

This clonotype was seen many times. The chain carries TRBV18 and TRBJ2-3; no reliable D call. This CDR3 is built from 11 residues. The V end was cut by 8 bases, the J end by 2 bases, with 5 bases between. Per the germline V gene, CDR1 is KGHSH and CDR2 is LQKENI. CDR3 in amino acids: CASSPTDTQYF. The CDR3 DNA is TGTGCCAGCAGCCCCACAGATACGCAGTATTTT.

The rearrangement uses TRBV6-6 and TRBJ1-5, with TRBD1 matching 9 bases. The CDR3 has 15 amino acids. Germline CDR1 MNHNY, CDR2 SVGAGI (reference sequence). The V segment lost 2 bases and the J segment 6 bases; nucleotides outside the gene matches: 5. CDR3 sequence: CASSYRDRASQPQHF. The CDR3 bases are TGTGCCAGCAGTTACCGGGACAGGGCTAGTCAGCCCCAGCATTTT.

There are a few counts of this clonotype. J is TRBJ2-7 and V is TRBV6-6; 7 bases match TRBD1. After removal of 6 bases from V and 2 bases from J, the junction contained 10 bases not matched to a gene. Germline-derived CDR1 and CDR2 are MNHNY and SVGAGI (reference sequence). The length of the CDR3 is 15 residues. The CDR3 region is CASRRTGTDTYEQYF. In nucleotides, the CDR3 is TGTGCCAGCAGACGGACAGGCACAGATACCTACGAGCAGTACTTC.

This clonotype was counted only a few times. The V call is TRBV6-1, the J call TRBJ2-3; 13 bases line up with TRBD2. The CDR3 spans 19 residues. Per germline, CDR1 MNHNS and CDR2 SASEGT. V lost 6 bases to trimming and J lost 4 bases; unmatched junction nucleotides: 16. CDR3 DNA sequence: TGTGCCAGCAGACGACTAGCGGGGGGTACCCGCAGAATTCCAGATACGCAGTATTTT. Translating gives CASRRLAGGTRRIPDTQYF.

This chain connects TRBV5-6 to TRBJ2-1, with D perhaps TRBD1 (6 bases). Trimming left V 5 bases short and J 7 bases short, with 13 bases between. The CDR3 totals 13 residues. Looked up from germline, CDR1 is SGHDT and CDR2 is YYEEEE. CDR3 in amino acids: CASSSTGKNEQFF. CDR3 sequence (DNA): TGTGCCAGCAGTTCTACAGGGAAAAATGAGCAGTTCTTC.

The CDR3 loop is CASSGAGDYEQYF. The DNA of the CDR3 is TGTGCCAGCAGCGGGGCCGGGGACTACGAGCAGTACTTC. This chain uses TRBV14 with TRBJ2-7, with D tentatively TRBD1 or TRBD2 (5 bases each). This CDR3 has 13 residues. V was shortened by 5 bases and J by 3 bases, with 11 bases between the two germline ends. Germline-derived CDR1 and CDR2 are SGHDN and FVKESK.

V usage is TRBV9 and J usage is TRBJ2-1; TRBD2 is a possible D gene (5 bases). Germline CDR1 and CDR2: SGDLS and YYNGEE. The germline V and J ends were trimmed by 0 bases and 0 bases, with 7 bases remaining between them. The CDR3 contains 15 residues. CDR3 in DNA: TGTGCCAGCAGCGTAGCAGGACTCTCCTACAATGAGCAGTTCTTC. This encodes CASSVAGLSYNEQFF. The full variable domain, with the rest looked up from reference TRBV9 and TRBJ2-1, is DSGVTQTPKHLITATGQRVTLRCSPRSGDLSVYWYQQSLDQGLQFLIQYYNGEERAKGNILERFSAQQFPDLHSELNLSSLELGDSALYFCASSVAGLSYNEQFFGPGTRLTVL.

This clonotype was observed once. This chain connects TRBV5-1 to TRBJ2-1; a weak D match, TRBD2 (6 bases). The CDR3 extends over 17 amino acids. Trimming removed 3 bases from V and 0 bases from J, with 16 bases in between. CDR1 and CDR2 from the germline V gene are SGHRS and YFSETQ. CDR3 region: CASSWGEHPSSYNEQFF. The CDR3 DNA reads as TGCGCCAGCAGCTGGGGGGAGCACCCGAGCTCCTACAATGAGCAGTTCTTC.

V is TRBV7-3 and J is TRBJ1-2; D might be TRBD1 (5 bases). Per the germline V gene, CDR1 is SGHTA and CDR2 is FQGTGA. Trimming removed 4 bases at V and 3 bases at J, with 12 bases between. This CDR3 spans 14 amino acids. The CDR3 DNA follows: TGTGCCAGCAGCTCGGGACCGAGGGACTATGGCTACACCTTC. It codes for CASSSGPRDYGYTF.

CDR3 in amino acids: CASSLGPGQGFSEAFF. The CDR3 DNA sequence: TGTGCCAGCAGCTTAGGGCCCGGACAGGGGTTCTCTGAAGCTTTCTTT. The chain recombines TRBV7-3 with TRBJ1-1; 9 bases are a match to TRBD1. The V and J ends lost 2 bases and 6 bases, in that order; junction bases with no gene match: 10. CDR3 size: 16 residues. The germline V gene encodes CDR1 SGHTA and CDR2 FQGTGA.